This T cell receptor (beta chain) appears in the sequencing data of a study of T cells after yellow fever vaccination. Study details: In the case of low-cell-number fractions, SMART-Seq v4 Ultra Low Input was used for preparation.

TCRdb fed the 5' RACE reads into MiXCR, producing one record per CDR3 protein. The top ten hold 20% to 25% of the sample, which has about 85,000 distinct CDR3 sequences, roughly 13% seen once. General study findings and limits: A minor fraction of clonotypes spanned both CD4 and CD8 compartments. The secondary response showed a weaker magnitude and a faster peak, day 5 versus 15.

This specimen was CD8+ T cells not binding an NS4B(214-222) dextramer, sorted from PBMCs, taken less than 25 days after the first yellow fever vaccination. This TCR derives from a man younger than 30 who received the YFV17D yellow fever vaccine.

The DNA of the CDR3 is TGTGCCAGCAGTAGGGGGCCCCCCAGGGGTGAGCAGTTCTTC. It translates to CASSRGPPRGEQFF. The chain links TRBV7-2 to TRBJ2-1; 7 bases match TRBD1. CDR1 and CDR2 (germline): SGHTA, FQGNSA. Trimming removed 6 bases from V and 9 bases from J; junction bases left unmatched: 11. The CDR3 is made up of 14 amino acids. Full variable domain (outside the CDR3, taken from reference TRBV7-2 and TRBJ2-1): GAGVSQSPSNKVTEKGKDVELRCDPISGHTALYWYRQSLGQGLEFLIYFQGNSAPDKSGLPSDRFSAERTGGSVSTLTIQRTQQEDSAVYLCASSRGPPRGEQFFGPGTRLTVL.